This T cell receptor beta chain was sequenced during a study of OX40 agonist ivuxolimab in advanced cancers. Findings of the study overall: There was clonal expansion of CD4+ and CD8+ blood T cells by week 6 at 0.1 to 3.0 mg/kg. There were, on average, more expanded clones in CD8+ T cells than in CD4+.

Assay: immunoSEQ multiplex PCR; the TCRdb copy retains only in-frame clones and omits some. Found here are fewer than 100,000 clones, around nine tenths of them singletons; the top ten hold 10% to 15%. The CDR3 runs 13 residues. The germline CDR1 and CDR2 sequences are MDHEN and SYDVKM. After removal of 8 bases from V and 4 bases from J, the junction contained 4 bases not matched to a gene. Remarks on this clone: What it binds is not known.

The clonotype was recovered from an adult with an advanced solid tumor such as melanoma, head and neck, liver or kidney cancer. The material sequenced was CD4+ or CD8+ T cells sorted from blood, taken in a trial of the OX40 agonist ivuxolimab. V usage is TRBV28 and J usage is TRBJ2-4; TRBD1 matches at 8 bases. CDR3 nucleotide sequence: TGTGCCAGCGTTCGACAGGGGAAAAACATTCAGTACTTC. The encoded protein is CASVRQGKNIQYF.